This TCR beta chain comes out of a study of blood T cell repertoires in COVID-19. Study as a whole: Donors in the United States, Italy and Spain gave samples during acute or convalescent COVID-19. T cells, B-cell-depleted T cells, or PBMCs supplied cDNA or gDNA.

The V gene's germline CDR1 is SGHKS and CDR2 YYEKEE (reference sequence). This CDR3 has 11 residues. V was clipped by 0 bases and J by 9 bases, with 6 bases between them. The authors' processing: Estimated nucleated cell counts came from reference gene primer amplification. The repertoire was sequenced with immunoSEQ multiplex PCR; TCRdb's copy has only in-frame clones and lacks some. From that table come the V and J calls and clone size; the DNA was used to work out D and trimming. Of some 170,000 clones listed, about 85% were seen once; the top ten hold 0.85% to 1.2%. The specimen was peripheral blood. This rearrangement joins TRBV5-5 to TRBJ1-1; D is uncertain. This TCR was sampled from a man aged 40-50 years with acute or convalescent COVID-19. The CDR3 bases are TGTGCCAGCAGCTTGGCAGACAAAGCTTTCTTT. Translated, it gives CASSLADKAFF.